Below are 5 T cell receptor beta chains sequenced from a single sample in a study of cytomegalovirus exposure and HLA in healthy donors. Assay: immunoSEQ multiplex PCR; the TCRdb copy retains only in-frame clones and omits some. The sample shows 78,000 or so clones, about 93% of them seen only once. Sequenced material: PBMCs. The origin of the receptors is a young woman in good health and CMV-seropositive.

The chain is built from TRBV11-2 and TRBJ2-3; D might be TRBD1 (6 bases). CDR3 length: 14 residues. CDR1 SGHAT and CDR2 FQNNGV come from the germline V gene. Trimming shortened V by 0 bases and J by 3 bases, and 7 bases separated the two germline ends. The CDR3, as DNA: TGTGCCAGCAGCTTAGATAGGGGGACAGATACGCAGTATTTT. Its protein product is CASSLDRGTDTQYF.

The CDR3 reads CASSLIGLVHEQYF. CDR3 coding DNA: TGTGCCAGCAGCTTAATTGGACTAGTTCACGAGCAGTACTTC. The gene calls are TRBV7-2 and TRBJ2-7; 7 bases are a match to TRBD2. Looked up from germline, CDR1 is SGHTA and CDR2 is FQGNSA. Germline trimming cut 2 bases from V and 5 bases from J; bases unmatched to any gene: 6. This CDR3 region has 14 residues.

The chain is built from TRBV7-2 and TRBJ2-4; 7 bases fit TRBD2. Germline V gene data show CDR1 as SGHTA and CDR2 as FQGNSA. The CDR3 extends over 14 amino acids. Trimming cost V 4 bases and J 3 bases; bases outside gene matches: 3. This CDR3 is CASSSGRGKNIQYF. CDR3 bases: TGTGCCAGCAGCTCAGGGAGGGGCAAAAACATTCAGTACTTC.

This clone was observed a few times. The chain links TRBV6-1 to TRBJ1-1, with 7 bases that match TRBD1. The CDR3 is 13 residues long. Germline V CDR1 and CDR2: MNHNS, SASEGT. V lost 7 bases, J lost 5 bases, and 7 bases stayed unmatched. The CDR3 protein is CASNKQGSTEAFF. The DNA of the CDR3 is TGTGCCAGCAACAAACAGGGGAGTACTGAAGCTTTCTTT.

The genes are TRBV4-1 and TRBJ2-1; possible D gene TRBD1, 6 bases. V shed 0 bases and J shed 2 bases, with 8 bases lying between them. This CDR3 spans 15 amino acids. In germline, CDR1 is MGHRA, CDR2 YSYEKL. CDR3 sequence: CASSQERDTYNEQFF. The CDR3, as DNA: TGCGCCAGCAGCCAAGAACGGGACACCTACAATGAGCAGTTCTTC.